Shown below are 25 T cell receptor beta chains from a single sample sequenced in a study of breast tumors, draining lymph nodes, adjacent tissues. TCRdb used MiXCR to reprocess the multiplex PCR reads, holding one entry per CDR3 protein. Of under 250,000 distinct CDR3 sequences in the sample, approximately 31% are singletons; the top ten hold roughly 1.5%. Breast cancer patients provided tissue from their axillary draining lymph nodes. Sequencing input: axillary lymph node tissue. The receptors stem from a female donor with breast cancer. Some clones in this sample may be carry-over from other donors' samples.

This clonotype was seen a handful of times. A single base separates this from a much larger clone, so it may be a read error. V gene TRBV11-3 combines with J gene TRBJ2-5; 9 positions agree with TRBD1. Germline-derived CDR1 and CDR2 are SGHNT and YENEEA. CDR3 size: 15 residues. As DNA, the CDR3 is TGTGCCAGCTCACAGGGGGCCACCTATCAAGAGACCCAGCACTTC. It is translated as CASSQGATYQETQHF.

In this sample, this clonotype turned up many times. The chain combines TRBV7-3 with TRBJ2-3, with TRBD2 as a possible D gene (5 bases). Trimming removed 5 bases from V and 5 bases from J, with 20 bases in between. CDR3 length: 16 amino acids. Germline V gene sequence: CDR1 SGHTA, CDR2 FQGTGA. CDR3: CASSRSPSREIDTQYF. CDR3 DNA: TGTGCCAGCAGCCGTTCCCCCTCTAGGGAGATAGATACGCAGTATTTT.

This clonotype was picked up a small number of times. A clone one base away is much larger, so this may be a read error. V usage is TRBV20-1 and J usage is TRBJ2-1, with D possibly called TRBD1 or TRBD2 (5 bases each). Trimming left V 6 bases short and J 12 bases short, with 21 bases between. Germline CDR1 DFQATT, CDR2 SNEGSKA (reference sequence). CDR3 length: 13 residues. The CDR3 nucleotides read TGCAGTGCAACTGGGGGACCGGCCGCGGCGCAGTTCTTC. It encodes CSATGGPAAAQFF.

The V and J genes are TRBV7-2 and TRBJ2-1, with TRBD2 identical over 12 bases. The trim removed 5 bases at V and 2 bases at J, leaving 13 bases unmatched. The germline V gene encodes CDR1 SGHTA and CDR2 FQGNSA. The CDR3 consists of 19 residues. DNA of the CDR3: TGTGCCAGCAGCAAACGCTCTAGCGGGAGGGATTCGCCCTACAATGAGCAGTTCTTC. This encodes CASSKRSSGRDSPYNEQFF.

There are many counts of this clonotype. The chain couples TRBV9 to TRBJ2-5, with 11 positions matching TRBD2. This CDR3 has 16 amino acids. The germline gives CDR1 SGDLS, CDR2 YYNGEE. The trim removed 0 bases at V and 1 base at J, leaving 2 bases unmatched. Here the CDR3 DNA reads TGTGCCAGCAGCGTAGAGGGACTAGCGGTCCAAGAGACCCAGTACTTC. Translating it yields CASSVEGLAVQETQYF.

The sample holds many counts of this clonotype. The chain is built from TRBV5-1 and TRBJ2-3; TRBD1 might be the D (5 bases). The germline V and J ends were trimmed by 0 bases and 3 bases, with 11 bases remaining between them. Germline CDR1 SGHRS, CDR2 YFSETQ. The CDR3 has 15 amino acids. The CDR3 is CASSLDGRTTDTQYF. The CDR3 nucleotides read TGCGCCAGCAGCTTGGACGGCCGGACAACAGATACGCAGTATTTT. The whole variable domain, filled in from reference TRBV5-1 and TRBJ2-3, reads KAGVTQTPRYLIKTRGQQVTLSCSPISGHRSVSWYQQTPGQGLQFLFEYFSETQRNKGNFPGRFSGRQFSNSRSEMNVSTLELGDSALYLCASSLDGRTTDTQYFGPGTRLTVL.

The table lists this clonotype with many counts. The J gene is TRBJ2-3, the V gene TRBV5-1; 13 nucleotides match TRBD2. After removal of 0 bases from V and 1 base from J, the junction contained 5 bases not matched to a gene. CDR1 and CDR2 (germline): SGHRS, YFSETQ. CDR3 length: 18 residues. CDR3 in DNA: TGCGCCAGCAGCTTGGAAGGACTAGCGGGAGATGGCACAGATACGCAGTATTTT. The encoded protein is CASSLEGLAGDGTDTQYF.

This clonotype was detected many times. J is TRBJ2-2 and V is TRBV11-2; unclear D gene. This CDR3 spans 16 amino acids. Germline CDR1 reads SGHAT; CDR2 reads FQNNGV. Deletions cut 1 base from V and 3 bases from J, with 12 bases between. This CDR3 reads CASSLVHLSDTGELFF. The CDR3 DNA reads TGTGCCAGCAGCTTAGTCCATTTAAGCGACACCGGGGAGCTGTTTTTT. Full variable domain (missing parts from reference TRBV11-2 and TRBJ2-2): EAGVAQSPRYKIIEKRQSVAFWCNPISGHATLYWYQQILGQGPKLLIQFQNNGVVDDSQLPKDRFSAERLKGVDSTLKIQPAKLEDSAVYLCASSLVHLSDTGELFFGEGSRLTVL.

This clonotype was observed many times. This chain links TRBV2 with TRBJ1-5; 7 positions match TRBD1. CDR1 is SNHLY and CDR2 is FYNNEI in the germline V gene. Trimming removed 1 base from V and 4 bases from J; junction bases left unmatched: 7. The CDR3 sequence is 16 residues long. The CDR3 region has the DNA TGTGCCAGCAGTGAAGGTCAGGGGGGTCGGAATCAGCCCCAGCATTTT. Its translation is CASSEGQGGRNQPQHF.

This clonotype came up a few times. The chain is built from TRBV5-4 and TRBJ2-3; 9 bases are shared with TRBD1. Per the germline V gene, CDR1 is SGHNT and CDR2 is YYREEE (reference sequence). V trimming: 4 bases; J trimming: 3 bases; junction bases outside the gene matches: 9. The CDR3 loop spans 16 amino acids. The CDR3 coding sequence is TGTGCCAGCAGCGGCAGCACAGGGGGCGAAACAGATACGCAGTATTTT. This sequence encodes CASSGSTGGETDTQYF.

This clonotype appeared many times. Its ends do not fully match the called genes, so a read error is possible. V gene TRBV6-1 combines with J gene TRBJ1-2; no reliable D call. Germline lookup yields CDR1 MNHNS and CDR2 SASEGT. This CDR3 is 11 amino acids long. DNA for the CDR3: TGCGCCAGCTCCGAGGGCTATGGCTACACCTTC. Its protein product is CASSEGYGYTF.

In its sample, this clonotype was seen a few times. The junction departs from the called germline gene at one end, perhaps through a read error. The V call is TRBV6-2 or TRBV6-3, the J call TRBJ2-7; D is undetermined. The germline gives CDR1 MNHEY, CDR2 SVGEGT. The CDR3 totals 16 residues. The DNA of the CDR3 is TGTGCCAGCATGAACAATCCTGCTTTCACGCGATACGAGCGGTACTTC. Translating gives CASMNNPAFTRYERYF.

The CDR3 protein is CASRRTGRGTEAFF. In nucleotides, the CDR3 is TGTGCCAGCAGGCGGACAGGGCGGGGAACTGAAGCTTTCTTT. V usage is TRBV12-3 or TRBV12-4 and J usage is TRBJ1-1; TRBD1 matches at 8 bases. There are 14 residues in the CDR3. Unmatched junction bases numbered 8, after V lost 6 bases and J lost 5 bases.

This clonotype was found many times. This may arise from a read error, as a much more abundant clone is one base away. J is TRBJ1-6 and V is TRBV6-5, with TRBD1 identical over 9 bases. Trimming at V came to 5 bases and at J to 10 bases, leaving 9 bases not matched to a gene. From germline, CDR1 is MNHEY and CDR2 SVGAGI. CDR3 length: 15 amino acids. The CDR3 spells CASSHTGTGRSPLHF. CDR3 nucleotide sequence: TGTGCCAGCAGTCACACAGGGACAGGGCGATCACCCCTCCACTTT.

This clonotype was found many times. The CDR3 DNA reads as TGTGCCAGCAGTGATCCTGTGAGGGTCGTACACGAGCAGTACTTC. Translating it yields CASSDPVRVVHEQYF. J is TRBJ2-7 and V is TRBV6-1, with a possible D match to TRBD2 (5 bases). Germline CDR1 is MNHNS and CDR2 is SASEGT. The CDR3 is 15 residues long. V lost 3 bases and J lost 5, with 17 bases in between.

This clonotype occurred many times. The V and J genes are TRBV7-8 and TRBJ2-1; D may be TRBD2 (6 bases). Trimming took off 5 bases at V and 2 bases at J, with 10 bases between the two ends. This CDR3 is 14 amino acids long. Germline lookup yields CDR1 SGHVS and CDR2 FQNEAQ. CDR3: CASSHGTAYNEQFF. The DNA of the CDR3 is TGTGCCAGCAGCCACGGGACTGCCTACAATGAGCAGTTCTTC.

This clonotype was counted between two and nine times. The CDR3 spells CASSWSNTEAFF. CDR3 sequence (DNA): TGTGCCAGTAGTTGGTCAAACACTGAAGCTTTCTTT. V and J are TRBV19 and TRBJ1-1; D is unclear. V dropped 5 bases and J dropped 2 bases, with 6 bases sitting between them. The germline V gene encodes CDR1 LNHDA and CDR2 SQIVND (reference sequence). The CDR3 runs to 12 residues.

V usage is TRBV7-9 and J usage is TRBJ2-3; D is possibly TRBD2 (5 bases). The V gene lost 11 bases and the J gene lost 0 bases, with 24 bases spanning the gap. Germline CDR1 reads SEHNR; CDR2 reads FQNEAQ (reference sequence). The CDR3 is made up of 17 amino acids. The CDR3 protein is CAGHQTIRGASTDTQYF. DNA for the CDR3: TGTGCCGGCCACCAGACTATTAGAGGAGCTAGCACAGATACGCAGTATTTT.

In its sample, this clonotype was seen many times. This rearrangement joins TRBV7-3 to TRBJ2-1; D is uncertain. The CDR3 consists of 15 residues. V lost 6 bases and J lost 0, with 12 bases in between. Germline CDR1 and CDR2: SGHTA and FQGTGA. The CDR3 DNA reads as TGTGCCAGCAGGTCTAGGAAGAGCTCCTACAATGAGCAGTTCTTC. Translation gives CASRSRKSSYNEQFF.

There are many counts of this clonotype. The chain employs TRBV29-1 and TRBJ1-2; tentative D call: TRBD1 (5 bases). This CDR3 contains 12 residues. Germline V gives CDR1 SQVTM, CDR2 ANQGSEA. Trimming removed 3 bases from V and 0 bases from J, with 5 bases in between. The CDR3, as DNA: TGCAGCGTTGACAGGGCTAACTATGGCTACACCTTC. Translating gives CSVDRANYGYTF.

Comment on this clonotype: A much larger clone sits a single nucleotide away, making a read error possible. The chain is built from TRBV6-2 or TRBV6-3 and TRBJ1-5; no reliable D call. CDR3 size: 14 residues. Germline-derived CDR1 and CDR2 are MNHEY and SVGEGT. The V end lost 5 bases, the J end lost 1 base, and 9 bases lay between the germline ends. The CDR3 loop is CASSHTTSNQPQHF. The CDR3 DNA follows: TGTGCCAGCAGTCACACGACAAGCAATCAGCCCCAGCATTTT.

This clonotype was recorded at least ten times. The rearrangement joins TRBV20-1 to TRBJ2-1; D not certain. The germline CDR1 and CDR2 sequences are DFQATT and SNEGSKA (reference sequence). The CDR3 is made up of 10 amino acids. V was shortened by 3 bases and J by 10 bases, with 7 bases between the two germline ends. The CDR3 region is CSASTVEQFF. In nucleotides, the CDR3 is TGCAGTGCTAGTACGGTGGAGCAGTTCTTC.

Ten or more counts support this clonotype. V and J are TRBV6-2 or TRBV6-3 and TRBJ2-7; TRBD1 matches 8 bases. Losses at the gene ends were 8 bases for V and 4 bases for J; bases not matched to a gene: 10. The CDR3 loop spans 14 amino acids. From germline, CDR1 is MNHEY and CDR2 SVGEGT. The CDR3 region has the DNA TGTGCCAGCGACCGGGGCGACAGGGGTTACGAGCAGTACTTC. This gives the protein CASDRGDRGYEQYF.

This clonotype occurred many times. The chain has TRBV2 and TRBJ2-3; 12 bases match TRBD2. The CDR3 has 18 residues. Germline V lookup: CDR1 SNHLY, CDR2 FYNNEI. J gave up 6 bases and V 3 bases, and 13 bases lay outside the gene matches. The CDR3 protein is CASSDVWTSGIMSDTQYF. The CDR3 DNA sequence: TGTGCCAGCAGTGACGTCTGGACTAGCGGGATTATGTCGGATACGCAGTATTTT.

Ten or more counts support this clonotype. CDR3: CASSSGLAGGQGSDNEQFF. In DNA form, the CDR3 reads TGTGCCAGCAGCTCGGGACTAGCGGGAGGGCAGGGGAGCGACAATGAGCAGTTCTTC. The J gene is TRBJ2-1, the V gene TRBV7-2; 16 bases are shared with TRBD2. CDR3 size: 19 residues. Germline V gene sequence: CDR1 SGHTA, CDR2 FQGNSA. V gave up 4 bases and J gave up 5 bases; unmatched junction bases: 11.